A selection of T cell receptor beta chains follows, all from one sample in a study of blood T cell repertoires in COVID-19. Assay: immunoSEQ multiplex PCR; the TCRdb copy retains only in-frame clones and omits some. The top ten hold roughly 5% of the sample, which has 200,000 to 250,000 clones, roughly 80% seen once. Sequencing used peripheral blood. All receptors derive from a woman aged 60-75 years who had recovered from COVID-19. Each CDR3 is given with its conserved first and last residue. A row's size may be missing; if present it is once, few, many or a size class.

clone_size cdr3_length v_call cdr3_aa
NA 14 TRBV4-1 CASRDSLAKNIQYF
NA 14 TRBV19 CASSIARDTNEQFF
NA 16 TRBV19 CASSTIQGSSTDTQYF
NA 16 TRBV11-2 CASSLTSGFQTDTQYF
few 14 TRBV2 CASSERTGTAGYTF
NA 14 TRBV9 CASSATGFDTEAFF
NA 14 TRBV9 CASSPGGAREKLFF
NA 15 TRBV15 CATSRGTAANTEAFF
NA 18 TRBV9 CAPTDEGLAGSLTYEQYF
NA 15 TRBV4-2 CASSHASGRSYEQYF
few 13 TRBV7-2 CASSMTGLTEAFF
NA 15 TRBV7-9 CASSSRGANPYEQYF
NA 14 TRBV10-1 CASSMTPNTGELFF
NA 12 TRBV6-1 CASSELADTQYF
NA 17 TRBV4-2 CASSQDLVAGGRHEQYF
NA 14 TRBV5-1 CASSPGGPGDEQYF